This T cell receptor beta chain originates from a study of blood T cells in healthy people across ages (dated by TCRdb to the mid-2010s). In the study overall: In model experiments, template switching captured roughly one uniquely barcoded TCR beta cDNA molecule for every two T cells. Age-related changes in TCR beta repertoire diversity were measured in the study by deep sequencing normalized with unique cDNA molecular identifiers. Donors were grouped into four age groups: young (average roughly 15 years), middle-aged (roughly 37), aged (roughly 67) and long-lived (approximately 75). To avoid experimental bias, donors of different ages were distributed randomly across sequencing lanes. The study analyzed two additional independent replicas of 1 million unique cDNA reads from the same blood draw for two donors, one aged 18 to 30 and one aged 80 or older.

Donors were a few dozen systemically healthy Caucasian individuals from Russia aged roughly 6 to 100 years. Each donor gave about 9.7 milliliters of peripheral blood, drawn into EDTA-treated Vacutainer tubes. PBMCs were isolated by Ficoll-Paque density-gradient centrifugation, with at least 7 million obtained per sample. Trizol reagent was used to extract total RNA from PBMCs, with at least 5 micrograms per sample. The percentages of naive CD45RAhigh/CD27high T cells were determined by flow cytometry on a PBMC aliquot from every donor. Libraries were built with 5' RACE. Sequenced on an Illumina HiSeq 2500. A second PCR of about 6 to 11 cycles was performed with a sample-barcoded 5' primer and a J-beta primer mix. A template-switch 5' adaptor carrying 12 random nucleotides introduced a unique molecular identifier onto each TCR beta cDNA molecule. Each sample yielded at least 2.5 million CDR3-containing paired-end reads. First-strand cDNA was synthesized from all RNA with the Mint cDNA synthesis kit, primed by a TRBC-specific oligonucleotide. Following uracil-DNA glycosylase treatment, all cDNA underwent a first 18-cycle PCR with the universal primers M1SS and BC2_uni_R. From the authors' description of their analysis: For normalization, 1 million high-quality reads were randomly selected from each sample, with every read carrying a distinct molecular identifier. Instead of being binned into consensus sequences, reads that shared molecular identifiers were thrown out. MiTCR, set to a Q25 quality threshold and the strictest error-elimination algorithm, was used for CDR3 identification, clonotype clustering and error correction. Lower-bound total TCR beta diversity was estimated with a nonparametric unseen species model using Euler transformation. The public reads were run again by TCRdb, first through fastp at Q25 and then through MiXCR, and only productive beta chains were kept. Each CDR3 protein appears once, grouped with its most common genes and DNA. TCRdb assigned the V and J calls; the authors' analysis was not used. The table for this sample lists about 1.7 million distinct CDR3 sequences; 28% of them were counted only once. The top ten clonotypes cover about 7.7% of the sample.

Notes on this clonotype: The antigen it recognizes is unknown. Base quality data are lacking; no much larger clone is found one base away.

The paper's findings and limits, for the study overall: Estimates of total diversity from one million sequenced T cells were regarded as lower bounds and underestimates. Bulk unsorted PBMC profiling prevented conclusive comparison of naive and antigen-experienced compartments. Observed TCR beta diversity per million T cells fell roughly linearly with age, and a significant reduction was already apparent by age roughly 40. Because donor CMV infection status was unknown, age-related changes in expanded clonotypes were potentially confounded. A strong correlation was found between observed TCR beta diversity and the percentage of naive T cells measured by flow cytometry. Compared with the aged group, more naive CD4+ T cells, fewer expanded clones and increased TCR diversity were shown by the long-lived group, suggesting age selection.

Sequencing was carried out using blood. The clonotype originates from a woman in her twenties or thirties in good health.

The bases are TGTGCCAGCAGTTACTCGCCGGGACAGTTAAATGAAAAACTGTTTTTT. This sequence encodes CASSYSPGQLNEKLFF. This chain joins TRBV6-5 to TRBJ1-4, with 7 bases in between that match TRBD1. CDR1 and CDR2, looked up from the germline V gene, are MNHEY and SVGAGI. From the cysteine through the phenylalanine, the CDR3 covers 16 amino acids. The entry retains the CDR3 DNA only, 48 bases that are in frame from base 1. V has 0 bases trimmed and J has 5 bases trimmed; junction bases matching no gene number 6.